This passage covers 25 T cell receptor beta chains from one sample sequenced in a study of spatial heterogeneity in lung cancer. Described time point: sample taken at primary tumor resection. Tumor, nontumor lung or frozen PBMC supplied whole RNA, sequenced without sorting. TCRdb fed the 5' RACE reads into MiXCR, producing one record per CDR3 protein. The sample records roughly 48,000 distinct CDR3 sequences, approximately 5.7% being singletons. Sequenced material: PBMCs, taken at surgery. These receptors came from a male donor with early-stage non-small cell lung cancer.

The gene calls are TRBV18 and TRBJ2-5; D is perhaps TRBD2 (5 bases). The length of the CDR3 is 14 residues. V dropped 2 bases and J dropped 0 bases, with 7 bases sitting between them. Germline assignment: CDR1 KGHSH and CDR2 LQKENI. CDR3 sequence: CASSPGRNQETQYF. CDR3 sequence (DNA): TGTGCCAGCTCACCAGGGAGAAACCAAGAGACCCAGTACTTC. The entire variable domain, with the rest obtained from reference TRBV18 and TRBJ2-5, is as follows: NAGVMQNPRHLVRRRGQEARLRCSPMKGHSHVYWYRQLPEEGLKFMVYLQKENIIDESGMPKERFSAEFPKEGPSILRIQQVVRGDSAAYFCASSPGRNQETQYFGPGTRLLVL.

This clonotype was recorded at least ten times. The V call is TRBV4-1, the J call TRBJ2-4; TRBD2 matches 8 bases. Per the germline V gene, CDR1 is MGHRA and CDR2 is YSYEKL. The CDR3 runs 22 residues. The ends lost 4 bases at V and 5 bases at J; junction bases unmatched: 28. For the CDR3, the DNA is TGCGCCAGCAGCCTGTTAGGGCTGCCGGGGAAGGGAAACGGGAGGGCGGAAAACATTCAGTACTTC. As protein: CASSLLGLPGKGNGRAENIQYF.

This clonotype was recorded at least ten times. The gene calls are TRBV20-1 and TRBJ2-1, with 8 bases aligning to TRBD2. This CDR3 has 16 amino acids. The junction had 16 bases not matched to a gene; V was cut back by 6 bases and J by 6 bases. The germline CDR1 and CDR2 sequences are DFQATT and SNEGSKA (reference sequence). The CDR3, as DNA: TGCAGTGCCACCACTCCCGGGACTAGGGGTCTCAATGAGCAGTTCTTC. This gives the protein CSATTPGTRGLNEQFF.

This clonotype appeared many times. V and J are TRBV5-4 and TRBJ2-3; TRBD2 matches at 10 bases. The junction had 4 bases not matched to a gene; V was cut back by 4 bases and J by 5 bases. The V gene's germline CDR1 is SGHNT and CDR2 YYREEE (reference sequence). The CDR3 loop spans 14 amino acids. Written as DNA, the CDR3 is TGTGCCAGCAGCCGGAGCGGGGGGGGAGATACGCAGTATTTT. This encodes CASSRSGGGDTQYF.

In this sample, this clonotype turned up many times. The chain combines TRBV9 with TRBJ2-2; 8 bases are shared with TRBD2. Per the germline V gene, CDR1 is SGDLS and CDR2 is YYNGEE. The CDR3 totals 16 residues. The V segment lost 0 bases and the J segment 5 bases; nucleotides outside the gene matches: 6. The CDR3 loop is CASSVEVAGRTGELFF. CDR3 in DNA: TGTGCCAGCAGCGTAGAGGTAGCGGGACGAACCGGGGAGCTGTTTTTT.

At least ten counts were recorded for this clonotype. The V gene is TRBV11-2, the J gene TRBJ2-5, with no clear D. The V end was cut by 5 bases, the J end by 4 bases, with 8 bases between. This CDR3 spans 12 amino acids. Germline V lookup: CDR1 SGHAT, CDR2 FQNNGV. The DNA for the CDR3 is TGTGCCAGCAGCCGGCAAGGAGAGACCCAGTACTTC. Its translation is CASSRQGETQYF.

The CDR3 coding sequence is TGTGCCAGTAGGGCCAGACAGGGAACAATTCAGCCCCAGCATTTT. Encoded protein: CASRARQGTIQPQHF. The chain couples TRBV19 to TRBJ1-5, with 7 nucleotides matching TRBD1. V was clipped by 6 bases and J by 6 bases; unmatched bases: 11. This CDR3 is built from 15 residues. Germline V gene lookup returns CDR1 LNHDA and CDR2 SQIVND (reference sequence).

This clonotype has ten or more counts. The chain joins TRBV20-1 to TRBJ2-2; weak D call: TRBD2 (9 bases). Germline CDR1 and CDR2: DFQATT and SNEGSKA (reference sequence). There are 16 residues in the CDR3. Trimming removed 4 bases at V and 4 bases at J, with 19 bases between. The chain's CDR3 is CSATGGVSGGTGELFF. DNA for the CDR3: TGCAGTGCTACAGGGGGCGTTAGCGGGGGCACCGGGGAGCTGTTTTTT.

This clonotype was detected ten times or more. The chain carries TRBV11-2 and TRBJ2-3; 12 bases are a match to TRBD2. The CDR3 runs to 17 residues. Trimming removed 4 bases from V and 2 bases from J; junction bases left unmatched: 7. The germline gives CDR1 SGHAT, CDR2 FQNNGV. In DNA form, the CDR3 reads TGTGCCAGCAGCTCCCGACTAGCGGGAGATCTCACAGATACGCAGTATTTT. It yields the protein CASSSRLAGDLTDTQYF.

In its sample, this clonotype was seen a few times. The CDR3 protein is CASSPLAASYNEQFF. CDR3 bases: TGTGCCAGCAGTCCTTTAGCGGCCTCCTACAATGAGCAGTTCTTC. This chain uses TRBV6-5 with TRBJ2-1; a possible D gene is TRBD2 (6 bases). Per the germline V gene, CDR1 is MNHEY and CDR2 is SVGAGI. The CDR3 runs 15 residues. V lost 5 bases to trimming and J lost 0 bases, with 11 bases between them.

This clonotype was recorded at least ten times. The gene calls are TRBV2 and TRBJ1-5; D unclear. The CDR3 length is 14 residues. Germline V gene data show CDR1 as SNHLY and CDR2 as FYNNEI. Trimming took off 1 base at V and 5 bases at J, with 9 bases between the two ends. This CDR3 reads CASSEGTLDQPQHF. The CDR3 DNA reads as TGTGCCAGCAGTGAAGGGACTCTTGATCAGCCCCAGCATTTT.

This clonotype has a handful of counts. The rearrangement joins TRBV12-3 or TRBV12-4 to TRBJ2-2; D not resolved. There are 15 residues in the CDR3. The V and J ends lost 4 bases and 1 base respectively, with 10 bases between them. This CDR3 reads CASSSDIRNTGELFF. In DNA form, the CDR3 reads TGTGCCAGCAGTTCCGACATCCGGAACACCGGGGAGCTGTTTTTT.

This clonotype was observed many times. The J gene is TRBJ2-2, the V gene TRBV7-7; unclear D gene. Trimming left V 2 bases short and J 1 base short, with 5 bases between. Germline CDR1 reads SSHAT; CDR2 reads FNYEAQ (reference sequence). This CDR3 has 14 amino acids. CDR3 DNA sequence: TGTGCCAGCAGCTTATCCAGGAACACCGGGGAGCTGTTTTTT. It codes for CASSLSRNTGELFF.

The sample holds many counts of this clonotype. The J gene is TRBJ2-1, the V gene TRBV7-8, with TRBD2 matching over 15 bases. V dropped 5 bases and J dropped 9; count of bases not matched to a gene: 2. Germline V gene sequence: CDR1 SGHVS, CDR2 FQNEAQ. The CDR3 is made up of 14 amino acids. The CDR3 DNA reads TGTGCCAGCAGCGGACTAGCGGGAGGGGGTGAGCAGTTCTTC. Encoded protein: CASSGLAGGGEQFF. Looking up the rest from reference TRBV7-8 and TRBJ2-1 gives the full variable domain: GAGVSQSPRYKVAKRGQDVALRCDPISGHVSLFWYQQALGQGPEFLTYFQNEAQLDKSGLPSDRFFAERPEGSVSTLKIQRTQQEDSAVYLCASSGLAGGGEQFFGPGTRLTVL.

In this sample, this clonotype turned up many times. The rearrangement joins TRBV12-3 or TRBV12-4 to TRBJ2-1; 15 bases align to TRBD2. The V segment lost 5 bases and the J segment 15 bases; nucleotides outside the gene matches: 5. CDR3 length: 13 residues. The CDR3 nucleotides are TGTGCCAGCAGTCGGACTAGCGGGAGGGCCGGGTTCTTC. As protein: CASSRTSGRAGFF.

This clonotype showed up many times. The chain uses TRBV5-8 and TRBJ1-6; 7 nucleotides align to TRBD1. The CDR3 is 16 amino acids. The germline gives CDR1 SGHTS, CDR2 YDEGEE. The J segment lost 7 bases and the V segment lost 1 base, leaving 8 bases of the junction unmatched. The CDR3 here is CASSLWTGTDNSPLHF. The DNA of the CDR3 is TGTGCCAGCAGCTTGTGGACCGGGACAGACAATTCACCCCTCCACTTT.

This clonotype was counted many times. V is TRBV7-2 and J is TRBJ1-5; no definite D call. Trimming stripped 4 bases from V and 0 bases from J, with 10 bases between. Germline CDR1 and CDR2: SGHTA and FQGNSA. CDR3 length equals 15 residues. The CDR3 nucleotides read TGTGCCAGCAGCTCCTCCGGGTCTAGCAATCAGCCCCAGCATTTT. Amino acid sequence: CASSSSGSSNQPQHF. Based on the CDR3 plus reference TRBV7-2 and TRBJ1-5, the full variable domain is GAGVSQSPSNKVTEKGKDVELRCDPISGHTALYWYRQSLGQGLEFLIYFQGNSAPDKSGLPSDRFSAERTGGSVSTLTIQRTQQEDSAVYLCASSSSGSSNQPQHFGDGTRLSIL.

This clonotype has at least ten counts. The chain combines TRBV7-2 with TRBJ2-7, with a tentative D call TRBD2 (6 bases). The V end lost 6 bases, the J end lost 4 bases, and 7 bases lay between the germline ends. The germline V gene has CDR1 SGHTA and CDR2 FQGNSA. CDR3 length equals 11 residues. Here the CDR3 DNA reads TGTGCCAGCAGTCGGGGGTACGAGCAGTACTTC. As protein: CASSRGYEQYF.

At least ten counts were recorded for this clonotype. The genes are TRBV7-2 and TRBJ2-1, with D possibly TRBD2 on 6 matching bases. CDR1 and CDR2 from the germline V gene are SGHTA and FQGNSA. V lost 5 bases to trimming and J lost 6 bases, with 14 bases between them. CDR3 length: 14 amino acids. DNA for the CDR3: TGTGCCAGCAGCCCAGGTGTGGGGGGCAATGAGCAGTTCTTC. As protein: CASSPGVGGNEQFF.

This clonotype was observed a few times. The chain recombines TRBV20-1 with TRBJ2-7; 8 positions match TRBD1. V trimming: 6 bases; J trimming: 0 bases; junction bases outside the gene matches: 4. This CDR3 is built from 13 residues. The germline V gene has CDR1 DFQATT and CDR2 SNEGSKA (reference sequence). The CDR3 DNA sequence: TGCAGTGCCCCGGACAGGGTCTCCTACGAGCAGTACTTC. The encoded protein is CSAPDRVSYEQYF.

At least ten counts were recorded for this clonotype. This chain connects TRBV10-1 to TRBJ2-7; D is unresolved. The CDR3 totals 12 residues. The germline V gene encodes CDR1 WNHNN and CDR2 SYGVQD (reference sequence). Deletions cut 4 bases from V and 5 bases from J, with 9 bases between. CDR3 sequence (DNA): TGCGCCAGCAGTGCGGGTCAGGACGAGCAGTACTTC. It translates to CASSAGQDEQYF.

This clonotype has at least ten counts. The CDR3 nucleotides are TGCAGTGCTAGAGAGACAGATACGCAGTATTTT. It specifies CSARETDTQYF. This chain links TRBV20-1 with TRBJ2-3; no reliable D call. The ends were cut back, 0 bases at V and 3 bases at J, with 1 base in the middle. The CDR3 extends over 11 amino acids. The germline V gene has CDR1 DFQATT and CDR2 SNEGSKA (reference sequence).

This clonotype was detected many times. A much larger clone sits a single nucleotide away, making a read error possible. This chain connects TRBV29-1 to TRBJ2-1; D uncertain. The germline V gene has CDR1 SQVTM and CDR2 ANQGSEA. The CDR3 contains 10 residues. The CDR3 reads CGVNHNEQFF. In nucleotides, the CDR3 is TGCGGCGTGAACCACAATGAGCAGTTCTTC.

Ten or more counts support this clonotype. The genes are TRBV5-4 and TRBJ2-5; 16 nucleotides align to TRBD2. The CDR3 sequence is 17 residues long. Unmatched junction bases numbered 8, after V lost 4 bases and J lost 5 bases. Germline V gene data show CDR1 as SGHNT and CDR2 as YYREEE (reference sequence). CDR3 protein: CASSPGLAGGGFETQYF. CDR3 in DNA: TGTGCCAGCAGCCCGGGACTAGCGGGAGGGGGCTTCGAGACCCAGTACTTC.

This chain joins TRBV4-1 and TRBJ2-2, with 9 positions matching TRBD2. The CDR3 runs to 15 residues. CDR1 is MGHRA and CDR2 is YSYEKL in the germline V gene. V shed 4 bases and J 0 bases; nucleotides not matched to a gene: 0. In nucleotides, the CDR3 is TGCGCCAGCAGCCCTAGCGGGACGAACACCGGGGAGCTGTTTTTT. Translated, it gives CASSPSGTNTGELFF.